Sequencing of this T cell receptor (beta chain) was carried out in a study of neoadjuvant anti-PD-1 for oral cavity cancer. The wider study: Most patients had three to four biweekly doses of 3 mg/kg nivolumab before resection.

Study findings and constraints: With three patients per group, TCR findings need larger cohorts.

Most tumor samples had 4.8 ug input DNA in two replicates. Clones were read by immunoSEQ multiplex PCR, and TCRdb kept only the in-frame ones, dropping some. Of around 35,000 clones in the sample, around two fifths were seen once. V trimming: 0 bases; J trimming: 2 bases; junction bases outside the gene matches: 3. The CDR3 runs to 15 residues. Germline assignment: CDR1 SGHRS and CDR2 YFSETQ. Sample time point: after neoadjuvant nivolumab, at surgical resection. These newly diagnosed stage II-IVA oral cavity squamous cell carcinoma patients had no prior systemic or radiation treatment. In this sample, this clone turned up many times. The target antigen is unknown.

V gene TRBV5-1 combines with J gene TRBJ2-3, with 7 bases matching TRBD2. The receptor's source is a person between 40 and 80 years old with oral cavity squamous cell carcinoma. Sequencing used tumor tissue, obtained after nivolumab (anti-PD-1) treatment. The DNA of the CDR3 is TGCGCCAGCAGCTTGGGCGGGGGAAACACAGATACGCAGTATTTT. Protein sequence: CASSLGGGNTDTQYF.